The 21 T cell receptor beta chains given below trace back to one sample, sequenced in a study of response to subunit inactivated influenza vaccine. TCRdb re-derived calls from the RT-PCR reads in MiXCR, one entry per CDR3 protein. The sample has 150,000 to 200,000 distinct CDR3 sequences; around 12% are singletons. The same data also contributed to another study, on T cells expressing NK-cell markers. That source notes: Beta-chain TCR cDNA was generated via 5'RACE template switching with UMIs.

The source was CD8+ T cells sorted from PBMCs, collected 11 to 12 days after vaccination. Every receptor here comes from a man in his fifties who received an inactivated influenza vaccine.

In its sample, this clonotype was seen a few times. This chain connects TRBV9 to TRBJ1-1, with TRBD1 matching over 7 bases. Per germline, CDR1 SGDLS and CDR2 YYNGEE. CDR3 length: 14 residues. Trimming cost V 4 bases and J 0 bases; bases outside gene matches: 3. The CDR3, as DNA: TGTGCCAGCAGCAAACAGGGGTTGAACACTGAAGCTTTCTTT. Its protein is CASSKQGLNTEAFF.

The chain carries TRBV13 and TRBJ2-7; 9 nucleotides align to TRBD1. V was pared by 0 bases and J by 2 bases, with 8 bases of the junction left unmatched. The CDR3 extends over 17 amino acids. From germline, CDR1 is PRHDT and CDR2 FYEKMQ (reference sequence). CDR3 in amino acids: CASSLGPPGQGTYEQYF. The CDR3, as DNA: TGTGCCAGCAGCTTAGGACCACCGGGACAGGGTACCTACGAGCAGTACTTC.

This sequence joins TRBV7-9 and TRBJ2-3; 7 positions match TRBD1. J gave up 4 bases and V 0 bases, and 4 bases lay outside the gene matches. CDR1 is SEHNR, CDR2 FQNEAQ, per germline (reference sequence). The CDR3 is 15 residues long. The CDR3 DNA sequence: TGTGCCAGCAGCTTAGCAAGGGGGCGATCAGATACGCAGTATTTT. It yields the protein CASSLARGRSDTQYF.

Only a few counts were recorded for this clonotype. This chain links TRBV7-8 with TRBJ2-5, with 7 bases aligning to TRBD2. Looked up from germline, CDR1 is SGHVS and CDR2 is FQNEAQ. CDR3 length: 15 amino acids. V dropped 5 bases and J dropped 3; count of bases not matched to a gene: 9. The DNA of the CDR3 is TGTGCCAGCAGCCTTCTCGCGGGAGACAAAGAGACCCAGTACTTC. It encodes CASSLLAGDKETQYF.

The V and J genes are TRBV12-3 or TRBV12-4 and TRBJ1-1; no firm D call. CDR3 length: 13 amino acids. Trimming left V 3 bases short and J 3 bases short, with 8 bases between. The DNA of the CDR3 is TGTGCCAGCAGTTTGAGTAGCCACACTGAAGCTTTCTTT. Its translation: CASSLSSHTEAFF.

The chain joins TRBV9 to TRBJ2-5; D uncertain. Trimming pared 2 bases from V and 3 bases from J, leaving 8 bases between. The CDR3 runs to 13 residues. Germline V gene sequence: CDR1 SGDLS, CDR2 YYNGEE. CDR3 residues: CASSVALEETQYF. CDR3 DNA sequence: TGTGCCAGCAGCGTTGCTCTCGAAGAGACCCAGTACTTC.

This clonotype has just a few counts. The chain uses TRBV2 and TRBJ2-7; TRBD1 matches at 11 bases. The V and J ends lost 6 bases and 3 bases, in that order; junction bases with no gene match: 4. The CDR3 length is 14 residues. CDR1 and CDR2 (germline): SNHLY, FYNNEI. The CDR3 DNA reads as TGTGCCAGCAGGGGACAGGGGGGCATCTACGAGCAGTACTTC. Amino acids: CASRGQGGIYEQYF.

This clonotype has ten or more counts. V gene TRBV4-3 combines with J gene TRBJ2-3; maybe TRBD1 (5 bases). The CDR3 totals 15 residues. Between the trimmed V and J ends, which lost 1 base and 2 bases, there was a span of 10 bases. Germline CDR1 reads LGHNA; CDR2 reads YSLEER. CDR3: CASSQVGAATDTQYF. The CDR3 bases are TGCGCCAGCAGCCAAGTTGGGGCAGCCACAGATACGCAGTATTTT.

The V gene is TRBV27, the J gene TRBJ2-3; no clear D gene. This CDR3 is 14 amino acids long. The germline V and J ends were trimmed by 4 bases and 2 bases, with 10 bases remaining between them. The germline CDR1 and CDR2 sequences are MNHEY and SMNVEV (reference sequence). CDR3 amino acids: CASSSFDDTDTQYF. Here the CDR3 DNA reads TGTGCCAGCAGTTCATTCGATGACACAGATACGCAGTATTTT.

The table lists this clonotype with a few counts. The rearrangement uses TRBV27 and TRBJ2-3, with D perhaps TRBD1 (5 bases). From germline, CDR1 is MNHEY and CDR2 SMNVEV (reference sequence). The CDR3 has 17 residues. V was pared by 6 bases and J by 1 base, with 20 bases between. CDR3 protein: CASSPLEQVTGTDTQYF. CDR3 nucleotide sequence: TGTGCCAGCAGCCCTTTGGAACAGGTCACTGGCACAGATACGCAGTATTTT.

The rearrangement links TRBV11-2 to TRBJ2-5; 9 nucleotides agree with TRBD1. The CDR3 loop spans 15 amino acids. Trimming removed 2 bases from V and 5 bases from J; junction bases left unmatched: 6. CDR1 and CDR2 from the germline V gene are SGHAT and FQNNGV. In DNA, the CDR3 is TGTGCCAGCAGCTTATTGGACAGGGGCTGGGAGACCCAGTACTTC. As protein: CASSLLDRGWETQYF.

The CDR3 is CASSVRRLVDCEQYF. Here the CDR3 DNA reads TGTGCCAGCAGCGTAAGGCGACTAGTTGATTGCGAGCAGTACTTC. This chain links TRBV9 with TRBJ2-7, with D possibly being TRBD2 (6 bases). This CDR3 has 15 residues. Deletions cut 1 base from V and 6 bases from J, with 17 bases between. Germline CDR1 reads SGDLS; CDR2 reads YYNGEE.

This clonotype was seen many times. The chain is built from TRBV7-9 and TRBJ1-5; 7 positions match TRBD1. From germline, CDR1 is SEHNR and CDR2 FQNEAQ (reference sequence). V was pared by 3 bases and J by 5 bases, with 10 bases of the junction left unmatched. CDR3 length: 16 amino acids. The DNA for the CDR3 is TGTGCCAGCAGCTTCTCCGGGACAGACGGCCATCAGCCCCAGCATTTT. This codes for CASSFSGTDGHQPQHF.

The table lists this clonotype with a few counts. The chain uses TRBV2 and TRBJ2-1, with TRBD2 matching over 7 bases. This CDR3 region has 19 residues. Germline CDR1 and CDR2: SNHLY and FYNNEI. J gave up 0 bases and V 3 bases, and 14 bases lay outside the gene matches. CDR3 sequence: CASSEVIGRGGSSYNEQFF. The CDR3 DNA reads as TGTGCCAGCAGTGAGGTTATTGGGAGGGGCGGGAGCTCCTACAATGAGCAGTTCTTC.

V gene TRBV24-1 combines with J gene TRBJ2-5; 11 bases fit TRBD2. The CDR3 contains 17 residues. Germline trimming cut 3 bases from V and 3 bases from J; bases unmatched to any gene: 8. Germline V gives CDR1 KGHDR, CDR2 SFDVKD. In DNA form, the CDR3 reads TGTGCCACCAGTGATACCGGGACTAGCGGCAGAGAAGAGACCCAGTACTTC. It encodes CATSDTGTSGREETQYF.

This clonotype has just a few counts. The chain links TRBV7-9 to TRBJ2-1; TRBD1 is a possible D gene (6 bases). The CDR3 totals 13 residues. V dropped 8 bases and J dropped 3 bases, with 11 bases sitting between them. CDR1 SEHNR and CDR2 FQNEAQ come from the germline V gene (reference sequence). Here the CDR3 reads CASSGTNYNEQFF. The DNA for the CDR3 is TGTGCCAGCTCCGGGACAAACTACAATGAGCAGTTCTTC.

Concerning this clonotype: This could be a read error, since a much larger clone is one nucleotide away. The rearrangement joins TRBV28 to TRBJ2-2, with no clear D. The CDR3 is 14 amino acids. Between the trimmed V and J ends, which lost 0 bases and 1 base, there was a span of 3 bases. Germline CDR1 MDHEN, CDR2 SYDVKM. CDR3 sequence reads: CASSLWRNTGELFF. In DNA, the CDR3 is TGTGCCAGCAGTTTATGGCGGAACACCGGGGAGCTGTTTTTT.

The chain links TRBV4-1 to TRBJ2-7; a weak D match, TRBD1 (6 bases). Germline CDR1 reads MGHRA; CDR2 reads YSYEKL. The ends were cut back, 0 bases at V and 3 bases at J, with 9 bases in the middle. This CDR3 contains 14 residues. CDR3 DNA sequence: TGCGCCAGCAGCCAAGAACAGGGATACTACGAGCAGTACTTC. Its translation is CASSQEQGYYEQYF.

This chain links TRBV6-2 or TRBV6-3 with TRBJ2-1; 7 bases align to TRBD2. Germline CDR1 MNHEY, CDR2 SVGEGT. The CDR3 consists of 17 residues. With V trimmed by 0 bases and J by 4 bases, 9 bases remained unmatched. The CDR3 loop reads CASSYSAGEQLYNEQFF. CDR3 bases: TGTGCCAGCAGTTACTCTGCGGGAGAGCAACTATACAATGAGCAGTTCTTC.

V is TRBV28 and J is TRBJ2-5; no reliable D call. V was cut by 3 bases and J by 0 bases, with 14 bases left in between. The CDR3 runs 16 residues. Germline V CDR1 and CDR2: MDHEN, SYDVKM. CDR3 sequence: CASSFGQLDYQETQYF. The CDR3 coding sequence is TGTGCCAGCAGTTTCGGGCAGCTCGATTACCAAGAGACCCAGTACTTC.

This clonotype was recorded a few times. The chain uses TRBV10-3 and TRBJ2-7; 9 bases are a match to TRBD2. V lost 8 bases to trimming and J lost 2 bases; unmatched junction nucleotides: 7. This CDR3 is 14 amino acids long. Per germline, CDR1 ENHRY and CDR2 SYGVKD. CDR3 residues: CAIPASGNPYEQYF. The CDR3 nucleotides are TGTGCCATCCCGGCTAGCGGGAACCCCTACGAGCAGTACTTC.